This T cell receptor beta chain was recorded in a study of monozygotic twins with inflammatory bowel disease. Overall study results and limits: It was in IBD patients that TCRbeta diversity (inverse Simpson) was lower than in healthy co-twins.

From the 5' RACE reads, TCRdb lists one entry per CDR3 protein and no DNA. This sample's table reports approximately 100,000 distinct CDR3 sequences. The CDR3 contains 16 residues. Comments on this clonotype: What it recognizes is unknown.

Input material: blood. The genes are TRBV12-3 or TRBV12-4 and TRBJ2-1; absent DNA, TCRdb's TRBD1 call cannot be checked. This receptor was identified in a human donor with ulcerative colitis or Crohn's disease, or a healthy co-twin of an affected twin (not recorded which). The CDR3: CASSHRGGSSYNEQFF.